The clone carrying this T cell receptor beta chain came up a few times. V was pared by 4 bases and J by 3 bases, with 6 bases of the junction left unmatched. Germline V lookup: CDR1 MNHEY, CDR2 SVGEGT. There are 16 residues in the CDR3. The sample originates from a study of T cells after yellow fever vaccination. As TCR cDNA was made by 5'RACE template switching, a universal primer site and UMIs were added. Each CDR3 protein gets one entry after TCRdb re-called the 5' RACE reads with MiXCR. The sample lists around 350,000 distinct CDR3 sequences; roughly 11% were seen once. This sequence was found in a man younger than 35 who received the YFV17D yellow fever vaccine. The chain uses TRBV6-2 or TRBV6-3 and TRBJ2-1; 10 bases are a match to TRBD2. The sequencing here drew on PBMCs, taken on the day of the first yellow fever vaccination. The CDR3 sequence is CASSSSSGGRYNEQFF. As DNA, the CDR3 is TGTGCCAGCAGTTCATCTAGCGGGGGCCGCTACAATGAGCAGTTCTTC.